Listed here are 16 T cell receptor beta chains from one sample, sequenced in a study of cytomegalovirus exposure and HLA in healthy donors. Assay: immunoSEQ multiplex PCR; the TCRdb copy retains only in-frame clones and omits some. The sample has 130,000 to 150,000 clones, 85% to 90% seen once. Sequencing input: PBMCs. The receptors originated from a woman aged 30 to 39 in good health and CMV-seropositive.

The chain recombines TRBV7-2 with TRBJ2-3, with 10 bases matching TRBD2. The CDR3 runs to 16 residues. Germline-derived CDR1 and CDR2 are SGHTA and FQGNSA. V trimming: 5 bases; J trimming: 4 bases; junction bases outside the gene matches: 9. The chain's CDR3 is CASSAYSGGRADTQYF. CDR3 in DNA: TGTGCCAGCAGCGCTTATAGCGGGGGGAGGGCAGATACGCAGTATTTT.

V gene TRBV9 combines with J gene TRBJ2-3; D not resolved. Germline CDR1 and CDR2: SGDLS and YYNGEE. CDR3 length equals 14 residues. V was cut by 0 bases and J by 4 bases, with 9 bases left in between. The CDR3 DNA reads as TGTGCCAGCAGCGTAGAAAGCCACGCAGATACGCAGTATTTT. Its protein is CASSVESHADTQYF.

The rearrangement joins TRBV4-1 to TRBJ2-1, with 9 bases identical to TRBD2. From germline, CDR1 is MGHRA and CDR2 YSYEKL. V dropped 0 bases and J dropped 2; count of bases not matched to a gene: 5. This CDR3 spans 17 amino acids. The CDR3 bases are TGCGCCAGCAGCCAAGATCGGGCGGGGGGGACCTACAATGAGCAGTTCTTC. Amino acid sequence: CASSQDRAGGTYNEQFF.

V and J are TRBV5-6 and TRBJ2-1; 8 positions agree with TRBD1. The germline CDR1 and CDR2 sequences are SGHDT and YYEEEE. The CDR3 loop spans 15 amino acids. V dropped 4 bases and J dropped 1; count of bases not matched to a gene: 4. Here the CDR3 DNA reads TGTGCCAGCAGCGGCAGACAGGGGTCCTACAATGAGCAGTTCTTC. Its translation: CASSGRQGSYNEQFF.

CDR3 residues: CASSFARLNFGELFF. The CDR3, as DNA: TGTGCCAGCAGTTTCGCGAGGCTAAATTTCGGGGAGCTGTTTTTT. V and J are TRBV7-9 and TRBJ2-2; D call uncertain. This CDR3 contains 15 residues. Germline CDR1 is SEHNR and CDR2 is FQNEAQ (reference sequence). V was shortened by 6 bases and J by 7 bases, with 18 bases between the two germline ends.

V usage is TRBV6-1 and J usage is TRBJ2-3; 9 bases match TRBD2. The CDR3 consists of 15 residues. Unmatched junction bases numbered 4, after V lost 2 bases and J lost 4 bases. Per the germline V gene, CDR1 is MNHNS and CDR2 is SASEGT. The CDR3 DNA is TGTGCCAGCAGTGAATTGGCGGGGGGGCCAGATACGCAGTATTTT. It encodes CASSELAGGPDTQYF.

The V call is TRBV9, the J call TRBJ2-7, with D possibly TRBD2 on 5 matching bases. Germline V gene lookup returns CDR1 SGDLS and CDR2 YYNGEE. V was pared by 0 bases and J by 0 bases, with 10 bases between. The CDR3 loop spans 15 amino acids. The DNA of the CDR3 is TGTGCCAGCAGCGTAGACGAGGGAAACTCCTACGAGCAGTACTTC. It codes for CASSVDEGNSYEQYF.

The gene calls are TRBV7-9 and TRBJ2-7, with TRBD2 as a possible D gene (6 bases). CDR3 size: 13 residues. The germline V and J ends were trimmed by 8 bases and 4 bases, with 15 bases remaining between them. CDR1 SEHNR and CDR2 FQNEAQ come from the germline V gene (reference sequence). CDR3 DNA: TGTGCCAGCGGGACCGGGAGTACGTACGAGCAGTACTTC. Translating gives CASGTGSTYEQYF. Combining the CDR3 with reference TRBV7-9 and TRBJ2-7 gives the whole variable domain DTGVSQNPRHKITKRGQNVTFRCDPISEHNRLYWYRQTLGQGPEFLTYFQNEAQLEKSRLLSDRFSAERPKGSFSTLEIQRTEQGDSAMYLCASGTGSTYEQYFGPGTRLTVT.

The chain joins TRBV5-4 to TRBJ1-2; 7 nucleotides match TRBD1. CDR1 and CDR2 from the germline V gene are SGHNT and YYREEE (reference sequence). The V segment lost 2 bases and the J segment 2 bases; nucleotides outside the gene matches: 3. This CDR3 contains 14 residues. CDR3 amino acids: CASSLRGRNYGYTF. As DNA, the CDR3 is TGTGCCAGCAGCTTAAGGGGGCGGAACTATGGCTACACCTTC.

The chain combines TRBV28 with TRBJ2-7; 7 nucleotides match TRBD2. With V trimmed by 7 bases and J by 2 bases, 8 bases remained unmatched. CDR3 size: 14 residues. CDR1 and CDR2 (germline): MDHEN, SYDVKM. The CDR3 DNA is TGTGCCAGCACCTCCGGGGGAGGGACCTACGAGCAGTACTTC. It encodes CASTSGGGTYEQYF.

The chain uses TRBV19 and TRBJ1-6; D is undetermined. The CDR3 spans 18 residues. The V end lost 3 bases, the J end lost 2 bases, and 17 bases lay between the germline ends. CDR1 and CDR2 from the germline V gene are LNHDA and SQIVND (reference sequence). The DNA for the CDR3 is TGTGCCAGTAGTATCTCCCTGGGAGCGGGGACCTATAATTCACCCCTCCACTTT. Amino acids: CASSISLGAGTYNSPLHF.

This rearrangement joins TRBV9 to TRBJ1-2; a possible D gene is TRBD1 (6 bases). This CDR3 is 15 amino acids long. V was shortened by 0 bases and J by 4 bases, with 13 bases between the two germline ends. Germline CDR1 reads SGDLS; CDR2 reads YYNGEE. Here the CDR3 DNA reads TGTGCCAGCAGCGTAGAGGACAGTCGAGGCTATGGCTACACCTTC. Its translation is CASSVEDSRGYGYTF.

The table lists this clone with a count of one. This chain links TRBV20-1 with TRBJ2-5; 7 bases align to TRBD2. This CDR3 comprises 11 residues. Germline-derived CDR1 and CDR2 are DFQATT and SNEGSKA (reference sequence). The J segment lost 4 bases and the V segment lost 5 bases, leaving 1 base of the junction unmatched. For the CDR3, the DNA is TGCAGTGCTGGGGGGGGAGAGACCCAGTACTTC. Residues: CSAGGGETQYF.

This chain connects TRBV5-4 to TRBJ1-1, with a tentative D call TRBD1 (5 bases). The CDR3 runs to 14 residues. V lost 4 bases and J 11 bases, leaving 21 bases between the germline ends. The germline V gene has CDR1 SGHNT and CDR2 YYREEE (reference sequence). The CDR3 DNA sequence: TGTGCCAGCAGCGACTTCGACAGATCACCGCGGGCTTTCTTT. Amino acid sequence: CASSDFDRSPRAFF. The variable domain in full, with the rest retrieved from reference TRBV5-4 and TRBJ1-1, is ETGVTQSPTHLIKTRGQQVTLRCSSQSGHNTVSWYQQALGQGPQFIFQYYREEENGRGNFPPRFSGLQFPNYSSELNVNALELDDSALYLCASSDFDRSPRAFFGQGTRLTVV.

The chain carries TRBV5-6 and TRBJ2-7, with 7 bases that match TRBD1. The junction had 10 bases not matched to a gene; V was cut back by 1 base and J by 3 bases. CDR1 SGHDT and CDR2 YYEEEE come from the germline V gene. The CDR3 runs 16 residues. The CDR3 reads CASSLPRQGKRYEQYF. DNA of the CDR3: TGTGCCAGCAGCTTGCCGCGACAGGGCAAGCGCTACGAGCAGTACTTC.

The chain employs TRBV10-1 and TRBJ1-1; tentatively, D is TRBD1 (5 bases). CDR1 is WNHNN, CDR2 SYGVQD, per germline (reference sequence). This CDR3 has 15 amino acids. Trimming left V 6 bases short and J 0 bases short, with 14 bases between. CDR3 bases: TGCGCCAGCAGCGACAACAGGAGAATGAACACTGAAGCTTTCTTT. Protein product: CASSDNRRMNTEAFF.